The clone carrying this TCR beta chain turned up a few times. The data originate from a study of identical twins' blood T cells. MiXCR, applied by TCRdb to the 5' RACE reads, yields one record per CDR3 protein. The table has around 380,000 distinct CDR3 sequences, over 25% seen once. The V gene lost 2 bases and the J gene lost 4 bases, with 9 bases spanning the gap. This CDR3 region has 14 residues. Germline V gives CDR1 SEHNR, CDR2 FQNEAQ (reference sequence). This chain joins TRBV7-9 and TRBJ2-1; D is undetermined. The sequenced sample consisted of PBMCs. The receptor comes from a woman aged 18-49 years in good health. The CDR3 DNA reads TGTGCCAGCAGCTTATTTACTAAATACAATGAGCAGTTCTTC. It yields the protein CASSLFTKYNEQFF.